This T cell receptor (beta chain) was sequenced for a study of T cells in Graves' hyperthyroidism and ophthalmopathy. In this sample, this clonotype turned up many times. What it binds is unknown. Researchers took RNA transcripts and amplified the TCR beta CDR3 regions from them. RT-PCR in the first round (using the HTBI primer set) targeted the TCR CDR3. From the multiplex PCR reads, TCRdb called clonotypes with MiXCR, one entry per CDR3 protein. The sample includes hundreds of thousands of distinct CDR3 sequences, over 11% seen only once; the top ten take 5.5% to 7.5%. Study-level points and caveats: The model foresaw ophthalmopathy a median roughly 6.3 months prior to onset. Blood also carried most thyroid clonotypes expanded above 0.001.

V gave up 5 bases and J gave up 5 bases, with 12 bases separating them. CDR3 length: 13 amino acids. Clinical symptoms, serum thyroxine and TRAb, thyroid ultrasound and orbital computed tomography together formed the diagnostic basis. The rearrangement uses TRBV12-3 or TRBV12-4 and TRBJ2-5; D call uncertain. This clonotype originated in a woman in her twenties or thirties with Graves' hyperthyroidism that later progressed to Graves' ophthalmopathy. Material: blood. CDR3 in DNA: TGTGCCAGCAGTAACCAAAACGGGGAGACCCAGTACTTC. Translated, it gives CASSNQNGETQYF.